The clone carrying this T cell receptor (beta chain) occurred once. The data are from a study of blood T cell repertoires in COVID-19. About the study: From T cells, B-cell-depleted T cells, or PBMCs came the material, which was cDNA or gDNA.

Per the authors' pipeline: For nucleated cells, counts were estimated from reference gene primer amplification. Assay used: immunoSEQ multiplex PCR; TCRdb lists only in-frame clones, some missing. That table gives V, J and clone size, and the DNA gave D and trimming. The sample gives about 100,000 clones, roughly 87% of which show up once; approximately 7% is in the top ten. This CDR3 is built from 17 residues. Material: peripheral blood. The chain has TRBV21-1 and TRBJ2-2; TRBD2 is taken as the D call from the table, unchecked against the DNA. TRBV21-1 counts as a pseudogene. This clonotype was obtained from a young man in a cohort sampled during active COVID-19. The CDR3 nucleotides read TGTGCCAGCAGGAAACGGACTACAGAGGGTGTCACCGGGGAGCTGTTTTTT. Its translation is CASRKRTTEGVTGELFF.